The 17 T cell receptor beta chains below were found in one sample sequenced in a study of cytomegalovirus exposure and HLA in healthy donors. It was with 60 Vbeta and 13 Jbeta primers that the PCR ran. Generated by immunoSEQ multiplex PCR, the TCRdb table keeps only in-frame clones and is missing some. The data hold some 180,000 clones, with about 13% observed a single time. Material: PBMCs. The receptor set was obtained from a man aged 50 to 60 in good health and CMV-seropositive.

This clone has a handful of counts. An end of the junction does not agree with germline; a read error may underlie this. The CDR3 here is CASSQVQGFGNEKFF. In DNA form, the CDR3 reads TGCGCCAGCAGCCAAGTTCAGGGCTTCGGAAATGAGAAGTTCTTC. V is TRBV4-1 and J is TRBJ2-1; D may be TRBD1 (5 bases). Germline V gives CDR1 MGHRA, CDR2 YSYEKL. CDR3 length: 15 amino acids.

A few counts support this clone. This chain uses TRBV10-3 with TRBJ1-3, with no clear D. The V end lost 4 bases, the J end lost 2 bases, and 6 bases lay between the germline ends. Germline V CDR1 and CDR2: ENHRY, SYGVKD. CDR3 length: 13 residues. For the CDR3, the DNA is TGTGCCATCAGTGCCGGGACTGGAAACACCATATATTTT. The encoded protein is CAISAGTGNTIYF.

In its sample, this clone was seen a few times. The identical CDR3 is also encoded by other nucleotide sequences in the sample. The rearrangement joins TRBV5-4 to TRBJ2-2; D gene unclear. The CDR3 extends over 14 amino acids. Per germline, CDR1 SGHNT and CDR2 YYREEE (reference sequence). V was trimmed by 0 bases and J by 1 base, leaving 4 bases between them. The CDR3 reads CASSLGGNTGELFF. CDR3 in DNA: TGTGCCAGCAGCTTGGGAGGGAACACCGGGGAGCTGTTTTTT.

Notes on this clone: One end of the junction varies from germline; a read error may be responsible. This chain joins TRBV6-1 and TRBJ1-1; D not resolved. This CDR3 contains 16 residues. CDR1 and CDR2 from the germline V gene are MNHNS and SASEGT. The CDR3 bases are TGTGCCAGCAGTGAAGCGTCAGGCAGTATGAATACTGAAGCTTTCTTT. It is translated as CASSEASGSMNTEAFF.

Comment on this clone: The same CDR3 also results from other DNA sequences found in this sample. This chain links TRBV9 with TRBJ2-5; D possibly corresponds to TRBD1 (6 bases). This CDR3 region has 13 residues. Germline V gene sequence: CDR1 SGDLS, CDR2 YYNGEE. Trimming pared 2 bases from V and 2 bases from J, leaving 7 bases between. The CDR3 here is CASSVGQQETQYF. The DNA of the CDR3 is TGTGCCAGCAGCGTCGGACAGCAAGAGACCCAGTACTTC.

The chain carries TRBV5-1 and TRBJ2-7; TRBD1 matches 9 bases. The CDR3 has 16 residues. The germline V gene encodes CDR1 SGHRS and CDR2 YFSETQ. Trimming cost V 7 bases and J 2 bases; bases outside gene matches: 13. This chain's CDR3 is CASRNPMGQGPYEQYV. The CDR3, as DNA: TGCGCCAGCCGTAACCCCATGGGACAGGGTCCCTACGAGCAGTACGTC.

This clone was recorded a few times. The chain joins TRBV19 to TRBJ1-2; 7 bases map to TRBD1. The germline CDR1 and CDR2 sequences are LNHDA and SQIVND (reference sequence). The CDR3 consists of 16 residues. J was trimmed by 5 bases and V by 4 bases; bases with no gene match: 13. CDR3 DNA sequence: TGTGCCAGTAGTACCTCACCCAACAGGGGATATTATGGCTACACCTTC. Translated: CASSTSPNRGYYGYTF.

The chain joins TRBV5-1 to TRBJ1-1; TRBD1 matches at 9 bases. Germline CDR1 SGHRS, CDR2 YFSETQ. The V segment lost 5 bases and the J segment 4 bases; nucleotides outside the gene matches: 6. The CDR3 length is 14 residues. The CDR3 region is CASSKEDRGTEAFF. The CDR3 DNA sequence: TGCGCCAGCAGTAAAGAGGACAGGGGCACTGAAGCTTTCTTT. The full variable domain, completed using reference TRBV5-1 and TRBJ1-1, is KAGVTQTPRYLIKTRGQQVTLSCSPISGHRSVSWYQQTPGQGLQFLFEYFSETQRNKGNFPGRFSGRQFSNSRSEMNVSTLELGDSALYLCASSKEDRGTEAFFGQGTRLTVV.

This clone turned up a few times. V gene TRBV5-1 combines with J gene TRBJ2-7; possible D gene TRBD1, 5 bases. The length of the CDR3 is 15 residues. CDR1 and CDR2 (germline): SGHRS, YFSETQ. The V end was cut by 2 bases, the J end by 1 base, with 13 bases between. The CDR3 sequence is CASSFPRQSSYEQYF. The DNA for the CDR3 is TGCGCCAGCAGCTTCCCGCGACAGAGTTCCTACGAGCAGTACTTC.

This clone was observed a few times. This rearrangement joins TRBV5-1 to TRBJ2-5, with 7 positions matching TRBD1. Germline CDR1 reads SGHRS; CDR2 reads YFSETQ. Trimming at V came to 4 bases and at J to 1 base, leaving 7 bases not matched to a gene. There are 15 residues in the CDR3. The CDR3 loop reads CASSIRQGAQETQYF. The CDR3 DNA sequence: TGCGCCAGCAGCATAAGACAGGGCGCCCAAGAGACCCAGTACTTC.

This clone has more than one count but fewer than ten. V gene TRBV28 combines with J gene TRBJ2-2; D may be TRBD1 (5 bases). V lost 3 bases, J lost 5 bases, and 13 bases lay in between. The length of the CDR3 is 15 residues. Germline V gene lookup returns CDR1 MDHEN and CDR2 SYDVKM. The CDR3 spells CASSFPMGPTGELFF. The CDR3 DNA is TGTGCCAGCAGTTTTCCCATGGGGCCGACCGGGGAGCTGTTTTTT.

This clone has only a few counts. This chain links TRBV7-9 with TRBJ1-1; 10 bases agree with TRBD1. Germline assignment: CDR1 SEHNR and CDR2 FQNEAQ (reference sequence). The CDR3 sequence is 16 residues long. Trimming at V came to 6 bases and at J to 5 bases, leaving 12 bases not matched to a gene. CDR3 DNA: TGTGCCAGCAGTTACCCCGGGACAGGGGTTATTACTGAAGCTTTCTTT. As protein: CASSYPGTGVITEAFF.

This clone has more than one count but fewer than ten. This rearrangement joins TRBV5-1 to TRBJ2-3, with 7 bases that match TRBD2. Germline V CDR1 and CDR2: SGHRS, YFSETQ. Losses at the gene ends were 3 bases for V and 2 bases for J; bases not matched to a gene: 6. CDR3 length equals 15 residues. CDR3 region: CASSSTGGITDTQYF. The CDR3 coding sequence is TGCGCCAGCAGCTCGACGGGGGGAATCACAGATACGCAGTATTTT.

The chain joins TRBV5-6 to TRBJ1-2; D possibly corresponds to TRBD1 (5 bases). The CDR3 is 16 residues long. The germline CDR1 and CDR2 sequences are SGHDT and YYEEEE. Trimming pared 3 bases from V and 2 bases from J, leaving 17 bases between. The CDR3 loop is CASSYSGLPINYGYTF. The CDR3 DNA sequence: TGTGCCAGCAGCTACTCGGGACTGCCGATAAACTATGGCTACACCTTC.

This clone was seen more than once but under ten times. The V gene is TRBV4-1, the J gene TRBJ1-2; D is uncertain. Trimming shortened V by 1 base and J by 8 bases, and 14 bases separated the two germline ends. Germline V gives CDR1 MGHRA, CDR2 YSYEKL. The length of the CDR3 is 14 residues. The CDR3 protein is CASSQGSGLFGYTF. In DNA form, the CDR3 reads TGCGCCAGCAGCCAAGGATCGGGTCTCTTCGGCTACACCTTC.

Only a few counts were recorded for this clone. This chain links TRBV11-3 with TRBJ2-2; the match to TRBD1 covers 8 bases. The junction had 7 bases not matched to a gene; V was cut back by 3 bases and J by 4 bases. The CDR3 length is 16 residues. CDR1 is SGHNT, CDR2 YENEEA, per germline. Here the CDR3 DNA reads TGTGCCAGCAGCTTTTCGACAGGGGTGGGCACCGGGGAGCTGTTTTTT. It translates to CASSFSTGVGTGELFF.

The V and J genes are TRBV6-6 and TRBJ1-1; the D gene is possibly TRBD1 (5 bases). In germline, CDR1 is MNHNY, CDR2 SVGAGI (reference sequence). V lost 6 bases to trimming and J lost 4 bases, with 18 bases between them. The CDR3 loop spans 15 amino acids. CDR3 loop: CASRLGGGRGTEAFF. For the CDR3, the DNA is TGTGCCAGCAGACTTGGGGGGGGAAGGGGCACTGAAGCTTTCTTT.